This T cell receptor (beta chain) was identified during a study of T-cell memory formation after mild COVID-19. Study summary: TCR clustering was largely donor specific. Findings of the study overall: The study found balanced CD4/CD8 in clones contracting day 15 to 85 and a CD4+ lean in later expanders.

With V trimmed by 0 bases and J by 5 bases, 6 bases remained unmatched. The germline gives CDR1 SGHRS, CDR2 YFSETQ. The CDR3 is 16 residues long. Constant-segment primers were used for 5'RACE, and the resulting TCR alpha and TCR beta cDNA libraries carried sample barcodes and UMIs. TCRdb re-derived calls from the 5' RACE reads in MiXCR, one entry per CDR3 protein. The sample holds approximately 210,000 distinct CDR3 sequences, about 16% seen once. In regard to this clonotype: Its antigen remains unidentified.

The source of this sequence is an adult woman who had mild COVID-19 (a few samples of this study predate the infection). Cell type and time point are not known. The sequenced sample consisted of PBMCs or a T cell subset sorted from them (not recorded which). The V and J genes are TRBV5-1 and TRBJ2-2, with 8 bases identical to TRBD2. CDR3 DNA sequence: TGCGCCAGCAGCTTGGAGATGCGGGGGGCGACCGGGGAGCTGTTTTTT. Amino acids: CASSLEMRGATGELFF.